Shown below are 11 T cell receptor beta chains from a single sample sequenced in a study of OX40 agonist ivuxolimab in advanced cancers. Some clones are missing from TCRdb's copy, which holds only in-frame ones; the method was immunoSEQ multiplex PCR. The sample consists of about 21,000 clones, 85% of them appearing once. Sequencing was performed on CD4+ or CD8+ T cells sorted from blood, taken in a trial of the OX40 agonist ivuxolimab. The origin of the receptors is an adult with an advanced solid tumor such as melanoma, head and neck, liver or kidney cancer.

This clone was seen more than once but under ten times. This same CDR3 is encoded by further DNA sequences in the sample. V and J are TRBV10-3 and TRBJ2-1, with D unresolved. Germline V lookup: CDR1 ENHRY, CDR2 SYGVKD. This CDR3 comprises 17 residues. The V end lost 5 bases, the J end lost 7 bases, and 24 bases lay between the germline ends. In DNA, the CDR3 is TGTGCCATCAGTCCGACGTCCTCCGGATCGAAAAGGAATGAGCAGTTCTTC. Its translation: CAISPTSSGSKRNEQFF.

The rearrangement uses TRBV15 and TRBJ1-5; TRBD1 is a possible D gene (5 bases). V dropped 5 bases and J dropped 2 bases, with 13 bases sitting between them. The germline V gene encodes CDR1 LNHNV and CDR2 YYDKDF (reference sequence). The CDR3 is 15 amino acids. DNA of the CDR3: TGTGCCACCAGCCCAGCCGGAGGGGGCAATCAGCCCCAGCATTTT. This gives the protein CATSPAGGGNQPQHF.

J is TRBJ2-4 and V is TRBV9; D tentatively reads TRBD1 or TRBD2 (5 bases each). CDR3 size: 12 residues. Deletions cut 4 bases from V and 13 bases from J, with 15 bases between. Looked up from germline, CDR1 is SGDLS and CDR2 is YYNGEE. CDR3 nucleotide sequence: TGTGCCAGCAGCCCCCGACCGGGACCCCAGTACTTC. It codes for CASSPRPGPQYF.

CDR3 bases: TGTGCCAGCAGCCAACCGGGGGCCACATATGGCTACACCTTC. Translating it yields CASSQPGATYGYTF. This rearrangement joins TRBV14 to TRBJ1-2, with D possibly being TRBD1 (6 bases). Between the trimmed V and J ends, which lost 2 bases and 5 bases, there was a span of 12 bases. This CDR3 comprises 14 residues. Germline assignment: CDR1 SGHDN and CDR2 FVKESK.

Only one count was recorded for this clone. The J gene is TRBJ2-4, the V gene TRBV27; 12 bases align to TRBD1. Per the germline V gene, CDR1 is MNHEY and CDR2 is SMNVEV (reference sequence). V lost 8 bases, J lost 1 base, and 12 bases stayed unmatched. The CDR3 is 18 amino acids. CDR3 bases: TGTGCCAGCGGCCCTACCGGGACAGGGGGCGCCGCCAAAAACATTCAGTACTTC. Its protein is CASGPTGTGGAAKNIQYF.

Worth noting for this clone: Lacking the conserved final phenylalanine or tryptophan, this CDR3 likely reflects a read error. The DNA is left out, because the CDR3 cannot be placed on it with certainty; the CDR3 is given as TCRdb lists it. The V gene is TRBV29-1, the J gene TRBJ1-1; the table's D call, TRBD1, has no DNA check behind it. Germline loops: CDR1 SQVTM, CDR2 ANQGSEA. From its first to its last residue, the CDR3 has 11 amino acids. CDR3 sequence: CSVEDMLVPQA.

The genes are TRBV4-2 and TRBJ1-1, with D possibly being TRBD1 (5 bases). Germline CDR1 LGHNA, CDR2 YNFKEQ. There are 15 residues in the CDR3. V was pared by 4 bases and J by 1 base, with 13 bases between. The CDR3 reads CASSRRDRTNTEAFF. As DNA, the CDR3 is TGTGCCAGCAGCCGCCGGGACCGGACGAACACTGAAGCTTTCTTT.

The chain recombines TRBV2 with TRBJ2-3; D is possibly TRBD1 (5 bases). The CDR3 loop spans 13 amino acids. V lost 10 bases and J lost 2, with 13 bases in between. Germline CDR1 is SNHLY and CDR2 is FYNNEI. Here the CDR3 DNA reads TGTGCCATCCCAAGTGGGGCCACAGATACGCAGTATTTT. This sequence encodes CAIPSGATDTQYF. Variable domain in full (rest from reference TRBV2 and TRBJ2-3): EPEVTQTPSHQVTQMGQEVILRCVPISNHLYFYWYRQILGQKVEFLVSFYNNEISEKSEIFDDQFSVERPDGSNFTLKIRSTKLEDSAMYFCAIPSGATDTQYFGPGTRLTVL.

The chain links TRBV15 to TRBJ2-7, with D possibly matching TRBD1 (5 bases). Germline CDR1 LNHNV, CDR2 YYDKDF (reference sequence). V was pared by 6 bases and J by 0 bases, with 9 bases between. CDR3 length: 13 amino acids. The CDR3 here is CATSLDSSYEQYF. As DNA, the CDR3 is TGTGCCACCAGTCTCGACAGCTCCTACGAGCAGTACTTC. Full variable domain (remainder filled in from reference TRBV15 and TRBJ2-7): DAMVIQNPRYQVTQFGKPVTLSCSQTLNHNVMYWYQQKSSQAPKLLFHYYDKDFNNEADTPDNFQSRRPNTSFCFLDIRSPGLGDTAMYLCATSLDSSYEQYFGPGTRLTVT.

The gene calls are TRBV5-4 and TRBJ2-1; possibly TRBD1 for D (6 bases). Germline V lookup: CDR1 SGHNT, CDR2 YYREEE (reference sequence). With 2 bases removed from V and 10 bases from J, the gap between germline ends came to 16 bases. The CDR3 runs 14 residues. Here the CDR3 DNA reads TGTGCCAGCAGCTTCTCAGGGGCGAAACAAGAGCAGTTCTTC. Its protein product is CASSFSGAKQEQFF.

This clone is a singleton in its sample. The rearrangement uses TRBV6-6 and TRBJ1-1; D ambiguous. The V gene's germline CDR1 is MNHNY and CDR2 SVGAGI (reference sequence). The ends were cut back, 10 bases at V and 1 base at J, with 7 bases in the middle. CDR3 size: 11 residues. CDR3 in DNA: TGTGCCACAGGTACGAACACTGAAGCTTTCTTT. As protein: CATGTNTEAFF.